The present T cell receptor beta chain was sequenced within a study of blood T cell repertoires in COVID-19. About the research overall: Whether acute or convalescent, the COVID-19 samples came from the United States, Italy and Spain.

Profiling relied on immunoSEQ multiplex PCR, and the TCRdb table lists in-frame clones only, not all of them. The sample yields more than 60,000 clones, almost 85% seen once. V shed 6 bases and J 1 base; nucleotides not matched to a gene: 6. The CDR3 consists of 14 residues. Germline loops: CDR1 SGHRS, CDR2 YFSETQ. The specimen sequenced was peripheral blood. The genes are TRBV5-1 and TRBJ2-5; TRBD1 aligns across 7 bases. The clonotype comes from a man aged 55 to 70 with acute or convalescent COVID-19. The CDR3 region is CASNPGQFQETQYF. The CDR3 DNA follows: TGCGCCAGCAATCCGGGACAGTTCCAAGAGACCCAGTACTTC.